This record looks at one TCR beta chain sequence and its context. What it binds is unknown. The data were produced by immunoSEQ multiplex PCR, yet TCRdb's version contains in-frame clones alone and is incomplete. This table holds more than 1.2 million clones, approximately 98.5% found once. This sample is drawn from a study of shared clonotypes between healthy human individuals. Looking at the study overall: There were three CD4 naive, three CD4 memory, two CD8 naive and one CD8 memory plates per donor. Study-wide findings and caveats: Only blood was sampled; tissue repertoires likely differ. A few donors showed sharing of about 4.8% of naive CD4 clonotypes.

CDR1 is SGHDN, CDR2 FVKESK, per germline. The V gene end was trimmed by 3 bases and the J gene end by 2 bases; junction bases not matched to a gene: 1. This CDR3 region has 17 residues. Naive CD45RA+ and memory CD45RA-negative subsets were split from CD4+ cells. The rearrangement uses TRBV14 and TRBJ2-1; 16 bases are a match to TRBD2. The clonotype was recovered from a man between 25 and 39 years old in good health. The sample was naive CD4+ T cells sorted from blood. Subset specified: CD45RA+ positively selected. CDR3 sequence (DNA): TGTGCCAGCAGCCAGGGACTAGCGGGAGGGCCCTACAATGAGCAGTTCTTC. Its translation is CASSQGLAGGPYNEQFF.